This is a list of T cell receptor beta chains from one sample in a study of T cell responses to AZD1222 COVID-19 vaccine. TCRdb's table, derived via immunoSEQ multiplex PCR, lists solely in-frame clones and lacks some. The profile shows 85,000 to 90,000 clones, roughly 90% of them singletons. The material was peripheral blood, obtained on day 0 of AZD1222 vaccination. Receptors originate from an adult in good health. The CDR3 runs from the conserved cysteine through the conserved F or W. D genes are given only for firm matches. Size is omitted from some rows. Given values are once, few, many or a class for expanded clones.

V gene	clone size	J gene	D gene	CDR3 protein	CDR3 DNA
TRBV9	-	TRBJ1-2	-	CASSPRLGKQGRGRGYTF	TGTGCCAGCAGCCCCAGACTAGGAAAACAGGGCCGGGGTCGTGGCTACACCTTC
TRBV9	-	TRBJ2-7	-	CASSDGNSYEQYF	TGTGCCAGCAGCGATGGCAACTCCTACGAGCAGTACTTC
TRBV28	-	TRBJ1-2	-	CASSLDSPQGEYYGYTF	TGTGCCAGCAGTTTAGATTCCCCGCAGGGAGAGTACTATGGCTACACCTTC
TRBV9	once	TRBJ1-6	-	CASSVGSDVSPLHF	TGTGCCAGCAGCGTAGGTTCAGACGTTTCACCCCTCCACTTT
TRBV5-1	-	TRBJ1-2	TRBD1	CASRDSTGGYGYTF	TGCGCCAGCAGAGACTCGACAGGGGGATATGGCTACACCTTC
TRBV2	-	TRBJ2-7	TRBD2	CASPGLAGLEQYF	TGTGCCAGTCCGGGACTAGCAGGTCTTGAGCAGTACTTC
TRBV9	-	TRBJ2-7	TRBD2	CASSVGGGAKTEQYF	TGTGCCAGCAGCGTAGGCGGGGGGGCGAAGACCGAGCAGTACTTC
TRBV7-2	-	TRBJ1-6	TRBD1	CASSLSGTGDSPLHF	TGTGCCAGCAGCTTATCCGGGACAGGGGATTCACCCCTCCACTTT
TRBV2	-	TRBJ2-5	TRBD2	CASSEGTSGLRTQYF	TGTGCCAGCAGTGAGGGGACTAGCGGTCTGCGGACCCAGTACTTC
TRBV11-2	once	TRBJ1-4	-	CASSLGLEEKLFF	TGTGCCAGCAGCTTGGGGTTAGAAGAAAAACTGTTTTTT
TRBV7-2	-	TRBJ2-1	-	CASSLDGSHFREQFF	TGTGCCAGCAGCTTAGACGGGAGCCACTTTCGTGAGCAGTTCTTC
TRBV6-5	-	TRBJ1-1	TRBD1	CATQPQGIGTEAFF	TGTGCCACCCAACCACAGGGGATCGGCACTGAAGCTTTCTTT
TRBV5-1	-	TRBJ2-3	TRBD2	CASSSGTSGGIDTQYF	TGCGCCAGCAGCTCCGGGACTAGCGGGGGAATAGATACGCAGTATTTT
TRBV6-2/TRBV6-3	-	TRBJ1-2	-	CASSYVRTVNYGYTF	TGTGCCAGCAGTTACGTCCGGACAGTGAACTATGGCTACACCTTC
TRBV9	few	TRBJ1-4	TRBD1	CASSTSDRDGKKLFF	TGTGCCAGCAGCACAAGTGACAGGGACGGTAAAAAACTGTTTTTT
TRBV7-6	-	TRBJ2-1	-	CASRGNNEQFF	TGTGCCAGCAGGGGGAACAATGAGCAGTTCTTC
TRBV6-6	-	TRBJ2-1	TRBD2	CASSPGTSGLTYNEQFF	TGTGCCAGCAGTCCCGGGACTAGCGGTCTAACCTACAATGAGCAGTTCTTC
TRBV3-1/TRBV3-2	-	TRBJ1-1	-	CASRQDRNTEAFF	TGTGCCAGCAGACAAGACAGGAACACTGAAGCTTTCTTT
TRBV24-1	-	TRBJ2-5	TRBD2	CATSEPSGGPETQYF	TGTGCCACCAGTGAACCCTCGGGAGGCCCAGAGACCCAGTACTTC
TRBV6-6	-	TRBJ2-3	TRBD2	CASSYRLAATDTQYF	TGTGCCAGCAGTTACCGACTAGCGGCCACAGATACGCAGTATTTT
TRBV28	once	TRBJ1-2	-	CASSPELGGRGNTF	TGTGCCAGCAGCCCCGAGCTCGGCGGACGAGGAAACACCTTC
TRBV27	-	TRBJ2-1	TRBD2	CASSPRRTSGSGNEQFF	TGTGCCAGCAGTCCAAGAAGAACTAGCGGGAGTGGGAATGAGCAGTTCTTC